This T cell receptor beta chain was sequenced during a study of shared clonotypes between healthy human individuals. The repertoire was sequenced with immunoSEQ multiplex PCR; TCRdb's copy has only in-frame clones and lacks some. The sample records some 1.5 million clones, around 98% being singletons. V lost 4 bases and J lost 5; bases outside the gene matches: 12. CDR1 is SGHNT, CDR2 YYREEE, per germline (reference sequence). The CDR3 has 19 amino acids. Sequencing was done on a sample of naive CD4+ T cells sorted from blood. Specified subset: CD45RA+ positively selected. This sequence originates from a young man in good health. The chain uses TRBV5-4 and TRBJ2-2; 15 bases align to TRBD2. In DNA, the CDR3 is TGTGCCAGCAGCCCGGGGACTAGCGGGAGGAGGAAACTGACCGGGGAGCTGTTTTTT. It codes for CASSPGTSGRRKLTGELFF.